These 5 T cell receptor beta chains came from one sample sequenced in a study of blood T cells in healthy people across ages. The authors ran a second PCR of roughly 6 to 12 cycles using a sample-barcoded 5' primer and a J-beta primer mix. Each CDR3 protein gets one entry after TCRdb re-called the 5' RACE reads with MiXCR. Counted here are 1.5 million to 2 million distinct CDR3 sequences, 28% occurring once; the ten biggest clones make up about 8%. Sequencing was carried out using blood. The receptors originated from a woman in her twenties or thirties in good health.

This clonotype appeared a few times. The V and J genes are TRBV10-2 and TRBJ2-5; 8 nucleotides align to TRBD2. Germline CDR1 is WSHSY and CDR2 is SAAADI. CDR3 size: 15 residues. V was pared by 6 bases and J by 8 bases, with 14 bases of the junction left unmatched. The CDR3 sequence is CASSPTSGGLGTQYF. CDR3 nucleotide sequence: TGCGCCAGCAGCCCCACAAGCGGGGGCCTTGGTACCCAGTACTTC.

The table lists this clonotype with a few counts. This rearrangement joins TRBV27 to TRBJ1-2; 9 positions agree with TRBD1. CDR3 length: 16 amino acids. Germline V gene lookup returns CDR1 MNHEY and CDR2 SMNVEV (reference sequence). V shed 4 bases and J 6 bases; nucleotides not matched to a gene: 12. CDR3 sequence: CASSSKQDRGGDGYTF. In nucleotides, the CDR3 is TGTGCCAGCAGTTCCAAACAGGACAGGGGCGGGGATGGCTACACCTTC.

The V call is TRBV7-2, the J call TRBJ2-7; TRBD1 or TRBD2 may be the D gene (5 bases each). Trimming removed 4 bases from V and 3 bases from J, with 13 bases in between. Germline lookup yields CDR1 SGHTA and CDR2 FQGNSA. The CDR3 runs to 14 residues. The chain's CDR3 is CASSSLVGGYEQYF. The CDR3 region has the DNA TGTGCCAGCAGCTCCCTGGTTGGGGGCTACGAGCAGTACTTC. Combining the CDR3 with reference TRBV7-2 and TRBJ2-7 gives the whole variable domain GAGVSQSPSNKVTEKGKDVELRCDPISGHTALYWYRQSLGQGLEFLIYFQGNSAPDKSGLPSDRFSAERTGGSVSTLTIQRTQQEDSAVYLCASSSLVGGYEQYFGPGTRLTVT.

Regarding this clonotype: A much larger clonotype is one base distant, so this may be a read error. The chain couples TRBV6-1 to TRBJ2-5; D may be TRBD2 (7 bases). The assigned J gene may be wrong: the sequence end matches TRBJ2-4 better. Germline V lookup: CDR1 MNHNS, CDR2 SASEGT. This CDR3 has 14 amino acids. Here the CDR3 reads CASSEWGGENIQYF. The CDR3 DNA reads TGTGCCAGCAGTGAATGGGGGGGCGAAAACATTCAGTACTTC.

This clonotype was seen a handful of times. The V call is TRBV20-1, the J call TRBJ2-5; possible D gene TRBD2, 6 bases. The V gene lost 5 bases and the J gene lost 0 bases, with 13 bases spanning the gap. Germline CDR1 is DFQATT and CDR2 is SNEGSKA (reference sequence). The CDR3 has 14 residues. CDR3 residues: CSAGIAEYQETQYF. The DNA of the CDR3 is TGCAGTGCTGGAATAGCGGAGTACCAAGAGACCCAGTACTTC.